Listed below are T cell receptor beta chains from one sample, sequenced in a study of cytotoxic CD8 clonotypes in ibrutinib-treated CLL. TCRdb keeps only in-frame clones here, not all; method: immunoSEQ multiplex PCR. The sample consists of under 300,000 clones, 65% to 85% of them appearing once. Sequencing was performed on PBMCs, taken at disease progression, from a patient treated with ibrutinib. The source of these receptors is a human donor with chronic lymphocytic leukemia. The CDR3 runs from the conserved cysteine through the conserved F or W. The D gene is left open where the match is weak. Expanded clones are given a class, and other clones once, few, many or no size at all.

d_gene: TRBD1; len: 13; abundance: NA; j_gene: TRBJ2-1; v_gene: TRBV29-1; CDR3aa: CSVGDRVGNEQFF; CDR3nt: TGCAGCGTTGGGGACAGGGTTGGGAATGAGCAGTTCTTC
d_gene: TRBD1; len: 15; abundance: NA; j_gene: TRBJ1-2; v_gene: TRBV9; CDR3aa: CASSVTGTGNYGYTF; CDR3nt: TGTGCCAGCAGTGTTACCGGGACAGGCAACTATGGCTACACCTTC
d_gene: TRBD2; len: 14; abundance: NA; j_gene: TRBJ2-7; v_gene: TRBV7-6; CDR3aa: CASSLSGRGYEQYF; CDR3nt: TGTGCCAGCAGCTTAAGCGGGAGGGGGTACGAGCAGTACTTC
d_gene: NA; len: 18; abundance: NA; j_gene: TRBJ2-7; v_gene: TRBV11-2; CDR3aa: CASSSSLGASWTSYEQYF; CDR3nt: TGTGCCAGCAGCTCCTCCCTCGGGGCGTCATGGACGTCCTACGAGCAGTACTTC
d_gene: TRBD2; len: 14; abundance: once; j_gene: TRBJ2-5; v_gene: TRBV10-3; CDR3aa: CAIRSGGAGETQYF; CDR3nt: TGTGCCATCAGGAGCGGGGGGGCAGGGGAGACCCAGTACTTC
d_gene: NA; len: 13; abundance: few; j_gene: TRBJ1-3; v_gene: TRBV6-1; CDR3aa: CASSEGPGNTIYF; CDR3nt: TGTGCCAGCAGTGAAGGACCTGGAAACACCATATATTTT
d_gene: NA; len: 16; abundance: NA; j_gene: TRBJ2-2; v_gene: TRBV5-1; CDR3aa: CASSLEPGQNTGELFF; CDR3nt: TGCGCCAGCAGCTTGGAGCCAGGGCAGAACACCGGGGAGCTGTTTTTT
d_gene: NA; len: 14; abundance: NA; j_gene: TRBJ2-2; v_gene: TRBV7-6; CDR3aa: CASSPWANTGELFF; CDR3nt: TGTGCCAGCAGCCCATGGGCGAACACCGGGGAGCTGTTTTTT
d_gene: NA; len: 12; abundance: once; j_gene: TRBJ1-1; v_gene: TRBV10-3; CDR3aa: CAIRSGDSEAFF; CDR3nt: TGTGCCATACGGAGTGGTGATTCTGAAGCTTTCTTT
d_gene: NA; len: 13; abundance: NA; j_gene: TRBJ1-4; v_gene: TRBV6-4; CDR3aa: CASSEVPNEKLFF; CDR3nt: TGTGCCAGCAGTGAGGTCCCTAATGAAAAACTGTTTTTT
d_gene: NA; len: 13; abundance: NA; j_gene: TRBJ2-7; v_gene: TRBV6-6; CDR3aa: CASRSGLLYEQYF; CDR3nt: TGTGCCAGCAGGTCGGGACTCTTATACGAGCAGTACTTC
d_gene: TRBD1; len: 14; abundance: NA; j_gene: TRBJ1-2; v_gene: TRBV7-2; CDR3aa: CASSLGGKGQGLTF; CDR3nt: TGTGCCAGCAGCTTAGGGGGTAAGGGACAGGGCCTTACCTTC
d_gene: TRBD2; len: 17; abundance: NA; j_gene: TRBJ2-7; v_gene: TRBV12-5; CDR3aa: CASGGDRTSGRAYEQYF; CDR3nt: TGTGCTAGTGGGGGGGACAGGACTAGCGGGAGGGCCTACGAGCAGTACTTC
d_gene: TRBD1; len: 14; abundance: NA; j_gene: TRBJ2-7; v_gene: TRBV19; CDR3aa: CASSMGQESYEQYF; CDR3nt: TGTGCCAGTAGTATGGGACAGGAGTCCTACGAGCAGTACTTC
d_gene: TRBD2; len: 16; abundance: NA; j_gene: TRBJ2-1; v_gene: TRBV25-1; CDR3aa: CASSDPLGTGGNEQFF; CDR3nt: TGTGCCAGCAGTGATCCATTAGGGACCGGGGGGAATGAGCAGTTCTTC
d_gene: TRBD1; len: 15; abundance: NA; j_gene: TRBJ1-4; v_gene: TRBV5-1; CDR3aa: CASSRQGASGEKLFF; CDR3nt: TGCGCCAGCAGTAGGCAGGGGGCCTCGGGTGAAAAACTGTTTTTT
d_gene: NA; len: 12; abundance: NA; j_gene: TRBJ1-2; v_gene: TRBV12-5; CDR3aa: CASGLPGDGYTF; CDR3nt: TGTGCTAGTGGTCTCCCAGGGGATGGCTACACCTTC
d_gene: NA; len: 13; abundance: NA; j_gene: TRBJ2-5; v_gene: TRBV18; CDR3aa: CASSPGPRETQYF; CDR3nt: TGTGCCAGCTCACCAGGGCCGCGGGAGACCCAGTACTTC
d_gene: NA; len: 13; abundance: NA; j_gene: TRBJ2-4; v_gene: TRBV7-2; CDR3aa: CASSQGTKNIQYF; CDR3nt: TGTGCCAGCAGCCAGGGTACCAAAAACATTCAGTACTTC
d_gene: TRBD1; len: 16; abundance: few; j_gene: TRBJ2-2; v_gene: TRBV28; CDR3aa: CASSPLGQGGTGELFF; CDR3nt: TGTGCCAGCAGCCCCTTAGGACAGGGTGGTACCGGGGAGCTGTTTTTT
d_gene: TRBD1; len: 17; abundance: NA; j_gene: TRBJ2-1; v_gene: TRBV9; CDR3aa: CASSSSQDRIIYNEQFF; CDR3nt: TGTGCCAGCAGCTCGAGCCAGGACAGGATAATATACAATGAGCAGTTCTTC
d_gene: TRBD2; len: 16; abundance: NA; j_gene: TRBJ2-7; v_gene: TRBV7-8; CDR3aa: CASSLSLAGDSYEQYF; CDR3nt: TGTGCCAGCAGCTTATCTCTAGCGGGGGACTCCTACGAGCAGTACTTC
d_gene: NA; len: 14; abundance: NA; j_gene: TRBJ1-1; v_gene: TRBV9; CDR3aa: CASSATGERAEAFF; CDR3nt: TGTGCCAGCAGCGCCACCGGGGAGAGAGCTGAAGCTTTCTTT
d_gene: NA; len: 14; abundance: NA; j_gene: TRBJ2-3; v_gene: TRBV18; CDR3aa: CASSPYRSTDTQYF; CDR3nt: TGTGCCAGCTCACCATACCGTAGCACAGATACGCAGTATTTT
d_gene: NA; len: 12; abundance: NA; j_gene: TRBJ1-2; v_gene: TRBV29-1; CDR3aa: CSVEDSDYGYTF; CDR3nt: TGCAGCGTTGAAGATTCGGATTATGGCTACACCTTC
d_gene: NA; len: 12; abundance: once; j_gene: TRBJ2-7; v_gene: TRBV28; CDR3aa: CASSSTSHEQYF; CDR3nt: TGTGCCAGCAGTTCCACTAGCCACGAGCAGTACTTC
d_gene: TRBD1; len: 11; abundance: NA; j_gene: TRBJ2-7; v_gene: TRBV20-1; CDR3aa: CSGRTGYEQYF; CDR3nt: TGCAGTGGGAGGACAGGGTACGAGCAGTACTTC
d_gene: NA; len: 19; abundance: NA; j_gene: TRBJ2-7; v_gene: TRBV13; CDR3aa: CASSLGLMGTGISSYEQYF; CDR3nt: TGTGCCAGCAGCTTAGGCCTTATGGGGACGGGGATTAGCTCCTACGAGCAGTACTTC
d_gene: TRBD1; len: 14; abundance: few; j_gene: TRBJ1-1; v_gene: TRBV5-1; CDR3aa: CASSSKTGRTEAFF; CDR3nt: TGCGCCAGCAGCTCGAAGACAGGGAGGACTGAAGCTTTCTTT
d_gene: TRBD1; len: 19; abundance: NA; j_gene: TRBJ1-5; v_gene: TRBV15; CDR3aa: CATSRDRTGGIRSNQPQHF; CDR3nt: TGTGCCACCAGCAGAGACCGGACAGGGGGCATACGTAGCAATCAGCCCCAGCATTTT
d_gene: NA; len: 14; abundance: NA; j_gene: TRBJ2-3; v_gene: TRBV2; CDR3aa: CASLVGRITDTQYF; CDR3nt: TGTGCCAGCTTGGTGGGAAGGATCACAGATACGCAGTATTTT
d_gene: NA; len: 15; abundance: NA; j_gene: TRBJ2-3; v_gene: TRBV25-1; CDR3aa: CASSRGDRSTDTQYF; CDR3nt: TGTGCCAGCAGTAGGGGGGACCGAAGCACAGATACGCAGTATTTT
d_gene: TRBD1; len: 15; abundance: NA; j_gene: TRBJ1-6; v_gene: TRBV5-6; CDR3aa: CASSLRTGGGSPLHF; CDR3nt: TGTGCCAGCAGCTTGAGGACAGGGGGCGGTTCACCCCTCCACTTT
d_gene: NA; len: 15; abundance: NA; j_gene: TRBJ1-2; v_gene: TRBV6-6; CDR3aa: CASSPISRPTYGYTF; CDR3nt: TGTGCCAGCAGCCCAATCTCGAGACCCACATATGGCTACACCTTC
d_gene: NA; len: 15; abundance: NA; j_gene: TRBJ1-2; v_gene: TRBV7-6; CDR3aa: CASSRHLGQNYGYTF; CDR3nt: TGTGCCAGCAGCCGTCACCTTGGACAGAACTATGGCTACACCTTC
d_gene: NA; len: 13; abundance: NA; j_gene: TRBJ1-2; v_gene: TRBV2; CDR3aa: CASSELRNYGYTF; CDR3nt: TGTGCCAGCAGTGAACTCAGGAACTATGGCTACACCTTC
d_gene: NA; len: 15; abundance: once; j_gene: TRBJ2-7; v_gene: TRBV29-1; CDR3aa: CSAKSIRGLAYEQYF; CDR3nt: TGCAGCGCCAAGAGTATAAGGGGACTTGCCTACGAGCAGTACTTC
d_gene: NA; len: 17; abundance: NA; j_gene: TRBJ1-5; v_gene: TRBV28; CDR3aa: CASKVQGGSQNNQPQHF; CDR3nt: TGTGCCAGCAAAGTTCAGGGTGGTTCTCAGAACAATCAGCCCCAGCATTTT
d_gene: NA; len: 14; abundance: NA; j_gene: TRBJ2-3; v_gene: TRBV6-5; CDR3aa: CASSYGGGQDTQYF; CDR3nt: TGTGCCAGCAGTTACGGGGGGGGACAAGATACGCAGTATTTT
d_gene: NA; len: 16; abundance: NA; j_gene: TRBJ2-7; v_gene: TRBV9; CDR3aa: CASSPGARGPAGEQYF; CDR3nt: TGTGCCAGCAGCCCAGGGGCCCGGGGTCCAGCAGGGGAGCAGTACTTC
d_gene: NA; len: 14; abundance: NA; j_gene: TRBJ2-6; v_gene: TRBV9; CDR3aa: CASSAPWGANVLTF; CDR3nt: TGTGCCAGCAGCGCCCCCTGGGGGGCCAACGTCCTGACTTTC
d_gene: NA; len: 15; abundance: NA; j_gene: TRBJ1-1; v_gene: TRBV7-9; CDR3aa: CASAKPQGSGPEAFF; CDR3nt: TGTGCCAGCGCTAAACCCCAGGGGAGCGGTCCTGAAGCTTTCTTT